This entry describes one TCR beta chain. Each sample used at least 6.5 million PBMCs. CDR3 length equals 13 residues. Germline loops: CDR1 SQVTM, CDR2 ANQGSEA. Trimming took 2 bases from V and 4 from J, leaving 12 bases between them. These data are taken from a study of blood T cells in healthy people across ages. Primers used in a second PCR of about 6 to 11 cycles were a sample-barcoded 5' primer and a J-beta primer mix. TCRdb itself ran the 5' RACE reads through MiXCR, one entry per CDR3 protein. The sample comprises 1 million or so distinct CDR3 sequences, around 27% of which are singletons, and about 0.8% rests with the top ten. The sample also formed part of further work on T cells of mothers and their children.

The clonotype originates from a girl aged 2 to 10 in good health. V is TRBV29-1 and J is TRBJ2-7; D perhaps matches TRBD2 (7 bases). The sequenced sample consisted of blood. The CDR3 is CSVEPGGAYEQYF. The CDR3 coding sequence is TGCAGCGTTGAACCGGGGGGCGCGTACGAGCAGTACTTC.